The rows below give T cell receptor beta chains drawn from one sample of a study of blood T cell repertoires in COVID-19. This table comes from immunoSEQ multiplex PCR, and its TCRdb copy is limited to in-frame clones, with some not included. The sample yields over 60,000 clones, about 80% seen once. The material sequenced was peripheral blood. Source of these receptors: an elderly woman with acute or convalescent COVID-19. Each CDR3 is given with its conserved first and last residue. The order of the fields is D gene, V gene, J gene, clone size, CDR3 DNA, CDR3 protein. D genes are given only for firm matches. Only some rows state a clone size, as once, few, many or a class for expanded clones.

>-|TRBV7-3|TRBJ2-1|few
TGTGCCAGCAGCGCCAACAGGGATGGGGGCAATGAGCAGTTCTTC
CASSANRDGGNEQFF
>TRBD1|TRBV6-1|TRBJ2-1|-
TGTGCCAGCAGTGCGAGACAGGGGGCGGCTAGCGGCGCCCCCCACAATGAGCAGTTCTTC
CASSARQGAASGAPHNEQFF
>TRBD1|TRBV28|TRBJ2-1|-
TGTGCCAGCAGTTCCGGGACAGGTTCCTACAATGAGCAGTTCTTC
CASSSGTGSYNEQFF
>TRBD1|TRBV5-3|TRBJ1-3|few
TGTGCCAGAAGGTCCCGGGACAGGGACTTCGGAAACACCATATATTTT
CARRSRDRDFGNTIYF
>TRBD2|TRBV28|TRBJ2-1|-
TGTGCCAGTGAGGGTAGCGGGGAGCAGTTCTTC
CASEGSGEQFF
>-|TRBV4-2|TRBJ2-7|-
TGTGCCAGCAGCCAAGGAGGGTCAGGGGTCGAGCAGTACTTC
CASSQGGSGVEQYF
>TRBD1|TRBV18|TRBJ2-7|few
TGTGCCAGCTCACCGGGACAGGTCCGGCGCGAGCAGTACTTC
CASSPGQVRREQYF
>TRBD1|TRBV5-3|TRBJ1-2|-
TGTGCCAGAAGCTTGGTCCGGACAGGGCCGAACTATGGCTACACCTTC
CARSLVRTGPNYGYTF
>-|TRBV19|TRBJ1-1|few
TGTGCCAGTAGTATATCACCGACGGGTGGTGGCACTGAAGCTTTCTTT
CASSISPTGGGTEAFF
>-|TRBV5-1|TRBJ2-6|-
TGCGCCAGCAGTCCCACAGGGACCTCTGGGGCCAACGTCCTGACTTTC
CASSPTGTSGANVLTF